The 14 T cell receptor beta chains listed next were all sequenced from one sample in a study of blood T cell repertoires in COVID-19. Sequencing was performed with immunoSEQ multiplex PCR; in TCRdb, only in-frame clones are kept and a portion is missing. The sample carries about 100,000 clones, about four fifths recorded once. Material for sequencing was peripheral blood. These receptors originate from a woman between 65 and 79 years old with acute or convalescent COVID-19.

This clone occurred many times. The chain links TRBV11-1 to TRBJ2-5; 15 positions match TRBD2. V was pared by 6 bases and J by 4 bases, with 6 bases of the junction left unmatched. The CDR3 covers 16 residues. The V gene's germline CDR1 is SGHAT and CDR2 FQDESV (reference sequence). CDR3 sequence: CASSQQGLAGGETQYF. CDR3 nucleotide sequence: TGTGCCAGCAGTCAGCAGGGACTAGCGGGAGGAGAGACCCAGTACTTC.

This sequence joins TRBV29-1 and TRBJ1-1, with a possible D match to TRBD1 (5 bases). The CDR3 is 15 amino acids. V was shortened by 1 base and J by 7 bases, with 19 bases between the two germline ends. Per germline, CDR1 SQVTM and CDR2 ANQGSEA. The CDR3 reads CSVEAGAAAAHEAFF. The CDR3 DNA follows: TGCAGCGTTGAAGCTGGGGCGGCGGCAGCCCATGAAGCTTTCTTT. Together with reference TRBV29-1 and TRBJ1-1, the CDR3 gives the full variable domain: SAVISQKPSRDICQRGTSLTIQCQVDSQVTMMFWYRQQPGQSLTLIATANQGSEATYESGFVIDKFPISRPNLTFSTLTVSNMSPEDSSIYLCSVEAGAAAAHEAFFGQGTRLTVV.

The CDR3 region is CASSSTGGSNSPLHF. The CDR3 DNA reads as TGTGCCAGCAGTTCTACAGGAGGGAGTAATTCACCCCTCCACTTT. J is TRBJ1-6 and V is TRBV6-2 or TRBV6-3; D perhaps matches TRBD1 (5 bases). This CDR3 is built from 15 residues. The germline V gene encodes CDR1 MNHEY and CDR2 SVGEGT. The V end lost 4 bases, the J end lost 6 bases, and 13 bases lay between the germline ends.

J is TRBJ1-2 and V is TRBV28; weak D call: TRBD1 (5 bases). CDR1 is MDHEN, CDR2 SYDVKM, per germline. V lost 2 bases and J lost 2, with 6 bases in between. This CDR3 is 13 amino acids long. The CDR3 coding sequence is TGTGCCAGCAGTTTAGGGGCCAACTATGGCTACACCTTC. Amino acids: CASSLGANYGYTF.

The chain joins TRBV6-2 or TRBV6-3 to TRBJ2-5; possible D gene TRBD2, 6 bases. Trimming cost V 0 bases and J 5 bases, with 16 bases left between them. The CDR3 runs to 16 residues. Per germline, CDR1 MNHEY and CDR2 SVGEGT. In DNA, the CDR3 is TGTGCCAGCAGTTACTCAGGCGGGGCCGCGGTTGAGACCCAGTACTTC. This translates into CASSYSGGAAVETQYF.

On this clone: At one end the junction does not follow the germline gene, possibly because of a read error. This chain joins TRBV15 and TRBJ2-1; 10 bases agree with TRBD2. This CDR3 spans 18 amino acids. CDR1 and CDR2 from the germline V gene are LNHNV and YYDKDF (reference sequence). The CDR3 here is CATSGDGAGGPSYNEQFF. The CDR3 DNA sequence: TGTGCCACCAGCGGAGACGGAGCGGGAGGGCCTTCCTACAATGAGCAGTTCTTC.

V is TRBV6-1 and J is TRBJ1-3; TRBD1 agrees at 11 bases. Germline CDR1 is MNHNS and CDR2 is SASEGT. J lost 4 bases, V lost 4 bases, and 6 bases had no gene match. The length of the CDR3 is 16 residues. CDR3 protein: CASSAGQGAGGNTIYF. In nucleotides, the CDR3 is TGTGCCAGCAGTGCCGGACAGGGGGCAGGAGGAAACACCATATATTTT.

The chain joins TRBV4-1 to TRBJ1-2; D might be TRBD1 (5 bases). The CDR3 runs to 13 residues. V was pared by 3 bases and J by 8 bases, with 13 bases between. The germline gives CDR1 MGHRA, CDR2 YSYEKL. CDR3 DNA: TGCGCCAGCAGCCACCTTGGACAAAGGGGCTACACCTTC. Protein product: CASSHLGQRGYTF.

The sample holds one count of this clone. The V and J genes are TRBV6-1 and TRBJ2-2; 7 nucleotides agree with TRBD2. The CDR3 loop spans 17 amino acids. The germline CDR1 and CDR2 sequences are MNHNS and SASEGT. J was trimmed by 3 bases and V by 4 bases; bases with no gene match: 11. The chain's CDR3 is CASSANRFSGYTGELFF. The CDR3 DNA sequence: TGTGCCAGCAGTGCCAATAGGTTTAGCGGGTACACCGGGGAGCTGTTTTTT.

The chain combines TRBV5-4 with TRBJ2-5; D gene unclear. V gave up 0 bases and J gave up 3 bases, with 12 bases separating them. Per the germline V gene, CDR1 is SGHNT and CDR2 is YYREEE (reference sequence). The CDR3 is 15 amino acids. For the CDR3, the DNA is TGTGCCAGCAGCTTGGCTCAAAGGAGAGAAGAGACCCAGTACTTC. Translated: CASSLAQRREETQYF.

CDR3: CASTLSDTGELFF. The CDR3 nucleotides are TGTGCCAGCACCCTCTCAGACACCGGGGAGCTGTTTTTT. This chain links TRBV12-3 or TRBV12-4 with TRBJ2-2; D gene unclear. CDR3 length: 13 residues. V was pared by 7 bases and J by 3 bases, with 9 bases between.

This clone came up a few times. The chain is built from TRBV19 and TRBJ1-5; no reliable D call. This CDR3 contains 13 residues. CDR1 and CDR2 from the germline V gene are LNHDA and SQIVND (reference sequence). Deletions cut 6 bases from V and 6 bases from J, with 12 bases between. CDR3 in DNA: TGTGCCAGTAGCCCCCCCGGTAGTCAGCCCCAGCATTTT. Protein sequence: CASSPPGSQPQHF.

The rearrangement uses TRBV27 and TRBJ2-3, with 12 nucleotides matching TRBD2. CDR1 MNHEY and CDR2 SMNVEV come from the germline V gene (reference sequence). This CDR3 has 19 amino acids. V lost 1 base to trimming and J lost 0 bases; unmatched junction nucleotides: 8. CDR3 coding DNA: TGTGCCAGCAGTTTATTCGGGCTAGCGGGAGGGCCGAGCACAGATACGCAGTATTTT. It yields the protein CASSLFGLAGGPSTDTQYF.

In DNA, the CDR3 is TGTGCCAGCAGCCCGAACAACATCAACACCGGGGAGCTGTTTTTT. Residues: CASSPNNINTGELFF. V usage is TRBV7-2 and J usage is TRBJ2-2; D not resolved. Germline CDR1 reads SGHTA; CDR2 reads FQGNSA. The CDR3 is 15 amino acids. Trimming cost V 5 bases and J 2 bases, with 12 bases left between them.